This TCR beta chain was recorded in a study of cytomegalovirus exposure and HLA in healthy donors. The PCR ran on 60 Vbeta and 13 Jbeta primers. TCRdb's copy holds only in-frame clones and misses some; the assay was immunoSEQ multiplex PCR. This sample yields 170,000 or so clones, of which around 80% are seen a single time; around 6.5% belongs to the top ten. Note on this clone: Its antigen is not known.

V lost 5 bases and J lost 6; bases outside the gene matches: 2. CDR3 length: 12 residues. Germline CDR1 is MNHEY and CDR2 is SMNVEV (reference sequence). Study observations and caveats: Being indistinguishable, some V segments were excluded, TRBV6-2 and TRBV6-3 among them.

Sequenced input: PBMCs. The source is a male donor in good health and CMV-seropositive. The chain links TRBV27 to TRBJ1-2; 8 bases fit TRBD1. CDR3 amino acids: CASSDRGDGYTF. CDR3 nucleotides: TGTGCCAGCAGTGACAGGGGCGATGGCTACACCTTC.